The present TCR beta chain was sequenced within a study of shared clonotypes between healthy human individuals. Per germline, CDR1 GTSNPN and CDR2 SVGIG (reference sequence). J gave up 4 bases and V 3 bases, and 6 bases lay outside the gene matches. The CDR3 is 15 amino acids. Deep-level settings were used for running the assay. Data came from immunoSEQ multiplex PCR; TCRdb stores just in-frame clones and leaves some out. Of a few million clones in the sample, roughly 92% were seen once. A single count supports this clone. The sample consisted of naive CD4+ T cells from PBMCs. As for subset: CD45RA+ positively selected. This TCR came from a man aged 18 to 29 in good health. Some clones in this sample may be carry-over from other donors' samples. The chain joins TRBV30 to TRBJ2-3; TRBD2 aligns across 11 bases. The DNA for the CDR3 is TGTGCCTGGAGGGAATTAGCGGGAGGGCCAGATACGCAGTATTTT. As protein: CAWRELAGGPDTQYF.